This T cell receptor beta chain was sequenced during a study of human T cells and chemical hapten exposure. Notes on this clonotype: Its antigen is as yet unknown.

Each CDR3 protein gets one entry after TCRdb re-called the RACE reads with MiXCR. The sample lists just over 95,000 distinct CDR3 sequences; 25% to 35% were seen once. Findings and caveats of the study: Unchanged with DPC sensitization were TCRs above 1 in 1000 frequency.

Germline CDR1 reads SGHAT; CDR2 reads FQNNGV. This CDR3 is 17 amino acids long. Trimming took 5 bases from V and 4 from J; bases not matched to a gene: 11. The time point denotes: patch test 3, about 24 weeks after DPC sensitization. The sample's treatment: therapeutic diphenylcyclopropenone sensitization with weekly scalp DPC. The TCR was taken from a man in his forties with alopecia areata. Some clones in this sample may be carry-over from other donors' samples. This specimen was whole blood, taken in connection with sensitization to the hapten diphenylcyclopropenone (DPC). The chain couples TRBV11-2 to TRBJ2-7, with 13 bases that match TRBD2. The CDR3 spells CASSLGLAGVRQYEQYF. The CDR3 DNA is TGTGCCAGCAGCCTCGGACTAGCGGGAGTCCGGCAGTACGAGCAGTACTTC.